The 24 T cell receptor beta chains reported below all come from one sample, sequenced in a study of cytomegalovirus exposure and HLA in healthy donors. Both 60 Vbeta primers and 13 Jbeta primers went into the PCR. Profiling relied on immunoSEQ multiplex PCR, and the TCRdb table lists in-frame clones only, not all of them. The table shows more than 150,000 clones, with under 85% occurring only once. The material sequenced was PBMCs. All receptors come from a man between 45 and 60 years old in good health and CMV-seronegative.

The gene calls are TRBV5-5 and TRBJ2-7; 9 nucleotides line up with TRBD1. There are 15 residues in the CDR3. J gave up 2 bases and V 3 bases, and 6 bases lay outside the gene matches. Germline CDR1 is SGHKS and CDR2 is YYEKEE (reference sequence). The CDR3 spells CASSSTGTGTYEQYF. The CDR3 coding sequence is TGTGCCAGCAGCTCTACCGGGACAGGGACCTACGAGCAGTACTTC.

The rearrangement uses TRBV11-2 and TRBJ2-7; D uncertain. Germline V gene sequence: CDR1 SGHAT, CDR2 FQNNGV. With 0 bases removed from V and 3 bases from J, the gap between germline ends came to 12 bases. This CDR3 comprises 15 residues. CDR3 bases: TGTGCCAGCAGCTTAGATGAGGTTTCAATCTACGAGCAGTACTTC. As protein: CASSLDEVSIYEQYF.

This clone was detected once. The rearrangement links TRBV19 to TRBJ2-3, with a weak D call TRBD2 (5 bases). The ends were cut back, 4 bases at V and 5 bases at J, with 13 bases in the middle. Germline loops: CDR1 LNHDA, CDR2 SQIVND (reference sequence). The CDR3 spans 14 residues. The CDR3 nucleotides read TGTGCCAGTAGTAGGGTCCCGGGGTTAGATACGCAGTATTTT. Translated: CASSRVPGLDTQYF.

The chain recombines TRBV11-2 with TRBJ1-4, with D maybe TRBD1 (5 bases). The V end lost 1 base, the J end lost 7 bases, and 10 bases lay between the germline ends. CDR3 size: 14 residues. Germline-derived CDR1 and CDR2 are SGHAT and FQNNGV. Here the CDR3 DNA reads TGTGCCAGCAGCTTAGGACAGCATTCTGAAAAACTGTTTTTT. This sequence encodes CASSLGQHSEKLFF.

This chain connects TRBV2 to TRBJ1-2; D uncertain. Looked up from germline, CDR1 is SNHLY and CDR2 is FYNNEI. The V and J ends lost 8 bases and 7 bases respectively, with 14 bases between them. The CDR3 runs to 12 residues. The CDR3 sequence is CASERESRGYTF. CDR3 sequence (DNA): TGTGCCAGCGAGAGGGAAAGTCGTGGCTACACCTTC.

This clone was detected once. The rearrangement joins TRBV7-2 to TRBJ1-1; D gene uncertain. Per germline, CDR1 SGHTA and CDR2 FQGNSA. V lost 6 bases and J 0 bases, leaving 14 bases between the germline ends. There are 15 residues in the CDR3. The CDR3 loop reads CASSDQARVNTEAFF. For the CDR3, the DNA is TGTGCCAGCAGTGATCAGGCGCGCGTGAACACTGAAGCTTTCTTT.

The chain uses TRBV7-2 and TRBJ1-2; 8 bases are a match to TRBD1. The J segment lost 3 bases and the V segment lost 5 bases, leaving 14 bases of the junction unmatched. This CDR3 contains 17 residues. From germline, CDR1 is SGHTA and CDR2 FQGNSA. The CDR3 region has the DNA TGTGCCAGCAGCCTGTCTAGATCCAGGGGGCAAGACTATGGCTACACCTTC. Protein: CASSLSRSRGQDYGYTF.

CDR3 sequence: CASSPPQAGVAKNIQYF. The CDR3 bases are TGTGCCAGCTCACCCCCGCAAGCGGGAGTAGCCAAAAACATTCAGTACTTC. The chain has TRBV18 and TRBJ2-4; 8 bases agree with TRBD2. The length of the CDR3 is 17 residues. V was clipped by 3 bases and J by 0 bases; unmatched bases: 7. Germline CDR1 is KGHSH and CDR2 is LQKENI.

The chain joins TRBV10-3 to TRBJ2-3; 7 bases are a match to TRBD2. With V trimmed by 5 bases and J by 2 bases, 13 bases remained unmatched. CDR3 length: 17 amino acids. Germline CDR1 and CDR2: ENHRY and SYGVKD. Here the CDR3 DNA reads TGTGCCATCAGTCGCGGGAGCGGGGTAGGATACACAGATACGCAGTATTTT. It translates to CAISRGSGVGYTDTQYF.

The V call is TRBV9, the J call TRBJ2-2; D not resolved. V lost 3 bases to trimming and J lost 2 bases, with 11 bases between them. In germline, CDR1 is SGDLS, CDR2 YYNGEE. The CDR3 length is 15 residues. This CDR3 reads CASSGVTANTGELFF. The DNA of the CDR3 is TGTGCCAGCAGCGGAGTCACAGCTAACACCGGGGAGCTGTTTTTT.

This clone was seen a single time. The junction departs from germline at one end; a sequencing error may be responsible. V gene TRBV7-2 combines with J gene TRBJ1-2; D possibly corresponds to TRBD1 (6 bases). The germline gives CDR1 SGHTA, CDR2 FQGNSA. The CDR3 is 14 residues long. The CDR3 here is CASSPSRGNYGHTF. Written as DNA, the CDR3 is TGTGCCAGCAGCCCCTCCAGGGGAAACTATGGCCACACCTTC.

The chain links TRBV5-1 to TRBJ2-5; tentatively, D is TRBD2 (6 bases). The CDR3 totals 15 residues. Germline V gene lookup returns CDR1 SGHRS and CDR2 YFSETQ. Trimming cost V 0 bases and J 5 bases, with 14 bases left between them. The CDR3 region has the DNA TGCGCCAGCAGCTTGGCTGGGAGGATGAGGGAGACCCAGTACTTC. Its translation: CASSLAGRMRETQYF.

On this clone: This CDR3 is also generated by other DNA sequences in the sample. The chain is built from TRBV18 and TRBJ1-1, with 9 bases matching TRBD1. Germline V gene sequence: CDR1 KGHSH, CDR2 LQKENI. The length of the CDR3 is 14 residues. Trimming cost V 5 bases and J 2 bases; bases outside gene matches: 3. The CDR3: CASSRTGANTEAFF. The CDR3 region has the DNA TGTGCCAGCTCAAGGACAGGGGCAAACACTGAAGCTTTCTTT.

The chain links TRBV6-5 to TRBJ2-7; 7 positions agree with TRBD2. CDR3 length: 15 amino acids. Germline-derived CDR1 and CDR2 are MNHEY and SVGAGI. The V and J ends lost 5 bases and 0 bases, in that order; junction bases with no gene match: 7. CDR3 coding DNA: TGTGCCAGCAGTCACGAGCGGGGTAGCTCCTACGAGCAGTACTTC. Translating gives CASSHERGSSYEQYF.

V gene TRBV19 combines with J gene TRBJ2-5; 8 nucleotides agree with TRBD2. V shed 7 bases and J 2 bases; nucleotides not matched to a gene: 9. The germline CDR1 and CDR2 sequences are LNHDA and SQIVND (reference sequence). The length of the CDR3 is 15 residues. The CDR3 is CASKAGENFQETQYF. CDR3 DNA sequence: TGTGCCAGTAAAGCGGGGGAGAATTTTCAAGAGACCCAGTACTTC. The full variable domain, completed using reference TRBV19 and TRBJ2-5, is DGGITQSPKYLFRKEGQNVTLSCEQNLNHDAMYWYRQDPGQGLRLIYYSQIVNDFQKGDIAEGYSVSREKKESFPLTVTSAQKNPTAFYLCASKAGENFQETQYFGPGTRLLVL.

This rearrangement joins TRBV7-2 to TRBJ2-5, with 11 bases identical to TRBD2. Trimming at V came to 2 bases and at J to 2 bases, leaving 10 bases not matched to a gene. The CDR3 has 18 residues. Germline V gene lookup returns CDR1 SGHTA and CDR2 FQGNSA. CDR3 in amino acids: CASSLTASGGYLQETQYF. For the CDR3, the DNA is TGTGCCAGCAGCTTAACGGCTAGCGGGGGGTACTTGCAAGAGACCCAGTACTTC.

The chain's CDR3 is CASSAYYTDTQYF. The CDR3, as DNA: TGTGCCAGCAGTGCATACTACACAGATACGCAGTATTTT. The rearrangement uses TRBV6-4 and TRBJ2-3; D unresolved. The ends were cut back, 4 bases at V and 2 bases at J, with 7 bases in the middle. The CDR3 has 13 amino acids. Looked up from germline, CDR1 is MRHNA and CDR2 is SNTAGT.

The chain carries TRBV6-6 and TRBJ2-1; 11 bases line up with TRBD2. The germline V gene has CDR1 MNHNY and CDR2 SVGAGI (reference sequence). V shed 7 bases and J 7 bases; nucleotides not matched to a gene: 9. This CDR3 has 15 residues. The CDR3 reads CASTGSGGAFNEQFF. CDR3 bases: TGTGCCAGCACCGGTAGCGGGGGGGCTTTTAATGAGCAGTTCTTC.

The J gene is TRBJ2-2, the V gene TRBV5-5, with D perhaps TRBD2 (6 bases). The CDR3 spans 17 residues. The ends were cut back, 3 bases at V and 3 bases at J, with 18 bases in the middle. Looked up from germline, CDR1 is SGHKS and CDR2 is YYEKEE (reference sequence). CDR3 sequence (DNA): TGTGCCAGCAGCTCCGCCTGGAGGGAGTCTTACACCGGGGAGCTGTTTTTT. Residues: CASSSAWRESYTGELFF.

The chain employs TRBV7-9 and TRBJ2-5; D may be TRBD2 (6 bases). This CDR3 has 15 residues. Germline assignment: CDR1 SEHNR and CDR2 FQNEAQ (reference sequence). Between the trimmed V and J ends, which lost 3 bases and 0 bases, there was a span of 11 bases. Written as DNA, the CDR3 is TGTGCCAGCAGCTTTGGAGGGATCAACCAAGAGACCCAGTACTTC. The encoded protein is CASSFGGINQETQYF.

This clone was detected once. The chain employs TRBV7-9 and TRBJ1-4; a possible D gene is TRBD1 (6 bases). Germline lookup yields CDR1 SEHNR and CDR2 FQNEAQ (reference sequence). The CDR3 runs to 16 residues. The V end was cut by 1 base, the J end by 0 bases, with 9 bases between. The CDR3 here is CASSLGSGATNEKLFF. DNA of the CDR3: TGTGCCAGCAGCTTAGGCTCAGGGGCAACTAATGAAAAACTGTTTTTT.

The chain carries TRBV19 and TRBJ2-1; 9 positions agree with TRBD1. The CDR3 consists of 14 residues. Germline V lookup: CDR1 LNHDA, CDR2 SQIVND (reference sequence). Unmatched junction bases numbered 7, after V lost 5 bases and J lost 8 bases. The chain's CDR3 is CASSGRTGVDEQFF. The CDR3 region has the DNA TGTGCCAGTAGTGGACGGACAGGGGTGGATGAGCAGTTCTTC.

Written as DNA, the CDR3 is TGTGCCAGCGCCCCCAGAGGGTCTGACACTGAAGCTTTCTTT. Protein: CASAPRGSDTEAFF. The chain carries TRBV7-9 and TRBJ1-1; D unclear. The CDR3 covers 14 residues. Germline CDR1 SEHNR, CDR2 FQNEAQ (reference sequence). The germline V and J ends were trimmed by 8 bases and 3 bases, with 16 bases remaining between them.

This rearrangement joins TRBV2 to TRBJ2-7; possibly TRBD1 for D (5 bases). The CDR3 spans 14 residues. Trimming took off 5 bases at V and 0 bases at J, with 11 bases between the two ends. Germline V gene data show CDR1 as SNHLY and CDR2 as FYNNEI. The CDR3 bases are TGTGCCAGCAGTTTACAGGCTAGCTCCTACGAGCAGTACTTC. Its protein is CASSLQASSYEQYF.